This TCR beta chain was captured in a study of shared clonotypes between healthy human individuals. Study-level points and caveats: Compared with memory subsets, naive subsets generally had larger estimated richness. Shared across a few donors were about 4.6% of the naive CD4 clonotypes.

This CDR3 is built from 15 residues. Germline V gene lookup returns CDR1 SGHVS and CDR2 FQNEAQ. With V trimmed by 5 bases and J by 4 bases, 8 bases remained unmatched. In the authors' workflow: ImmunoSEQ junction-only sequences lacked quality scores, so their filtering differed. Here immunoSEQ multiplex PCR was the method, and the copy in TCRdb shows in-frame clones only, minus some. V and J calls and clone size are those listed in that table; D and trimming were worked out from the DNA. This sample yields about 980,000 clones, of which approximately 80% are seen a single time; about 1.5% belongs to the top ten. This clone was counted a few times. Its antigen is still unknown. This specimen includes other DNA sequences encoding the same CDR3.

This clonotype originated in a man younger than 35 in good health. The sample taken for sequencing was memory CD4+ T cells sorted from blood. Regarding subset: CD45RA-negative fraction. The rearrangement joins TRBV7-8 to TRBJ1-5; the match to TRBD1 covers 7 bases. The CDR3 bases are TGTGCCAGCAGCCCTGGAGGGGGCGGGAATCAGCCCCAGCATTTT. This sequence encodes CASSPGGGGNQPQHF.